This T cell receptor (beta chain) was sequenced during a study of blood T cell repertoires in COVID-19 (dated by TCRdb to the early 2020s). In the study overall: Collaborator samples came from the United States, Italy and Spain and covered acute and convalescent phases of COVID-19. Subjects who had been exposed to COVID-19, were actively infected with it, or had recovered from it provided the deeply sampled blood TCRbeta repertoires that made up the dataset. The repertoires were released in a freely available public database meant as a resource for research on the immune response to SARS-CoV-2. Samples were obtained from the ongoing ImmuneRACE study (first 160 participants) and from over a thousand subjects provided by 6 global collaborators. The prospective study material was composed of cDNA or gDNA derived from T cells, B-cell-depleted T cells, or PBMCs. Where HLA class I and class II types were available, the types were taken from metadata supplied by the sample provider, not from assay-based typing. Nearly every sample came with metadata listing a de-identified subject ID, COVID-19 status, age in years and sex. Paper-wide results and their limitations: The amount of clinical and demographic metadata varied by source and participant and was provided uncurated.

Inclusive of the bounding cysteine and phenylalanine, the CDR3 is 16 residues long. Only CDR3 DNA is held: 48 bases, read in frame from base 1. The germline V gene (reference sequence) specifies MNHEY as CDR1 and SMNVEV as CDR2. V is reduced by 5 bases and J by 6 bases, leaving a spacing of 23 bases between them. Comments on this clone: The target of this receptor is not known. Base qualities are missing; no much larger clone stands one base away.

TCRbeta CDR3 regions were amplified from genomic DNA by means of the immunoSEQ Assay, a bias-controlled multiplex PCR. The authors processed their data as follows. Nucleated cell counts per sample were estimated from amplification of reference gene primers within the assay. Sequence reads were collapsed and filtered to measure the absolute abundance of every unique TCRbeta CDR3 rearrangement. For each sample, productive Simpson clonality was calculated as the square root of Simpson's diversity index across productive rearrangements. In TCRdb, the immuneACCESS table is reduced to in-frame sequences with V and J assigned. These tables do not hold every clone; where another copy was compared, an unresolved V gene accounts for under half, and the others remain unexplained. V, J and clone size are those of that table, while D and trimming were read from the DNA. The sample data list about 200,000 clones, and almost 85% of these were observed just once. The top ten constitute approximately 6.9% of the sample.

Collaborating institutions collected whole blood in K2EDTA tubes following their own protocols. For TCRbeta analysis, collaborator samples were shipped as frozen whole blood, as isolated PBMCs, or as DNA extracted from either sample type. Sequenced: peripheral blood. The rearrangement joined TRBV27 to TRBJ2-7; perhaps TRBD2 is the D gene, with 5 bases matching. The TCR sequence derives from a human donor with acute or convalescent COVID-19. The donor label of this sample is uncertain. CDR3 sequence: CASSPVGRTPPLEQYF. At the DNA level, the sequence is TGTGCCAGCAGTCCGGTCGGTCGGACTCCTCCTCTCGAGCAGTACTTC.